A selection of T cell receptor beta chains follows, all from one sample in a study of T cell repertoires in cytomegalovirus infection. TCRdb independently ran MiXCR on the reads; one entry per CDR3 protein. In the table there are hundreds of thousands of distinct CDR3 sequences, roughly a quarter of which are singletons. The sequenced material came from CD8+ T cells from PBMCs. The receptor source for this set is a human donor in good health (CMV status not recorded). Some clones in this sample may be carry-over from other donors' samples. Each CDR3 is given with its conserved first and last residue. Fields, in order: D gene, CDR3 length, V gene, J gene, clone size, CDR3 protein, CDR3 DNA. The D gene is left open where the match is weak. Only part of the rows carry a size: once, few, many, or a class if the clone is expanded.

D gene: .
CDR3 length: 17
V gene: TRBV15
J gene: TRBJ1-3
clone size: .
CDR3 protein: CAISRDLLGGSGNTIYF
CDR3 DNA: TGTGCCATCAGCAGAGATCTTTTGGGGGGCTCTGGAAACACCATATATTTT

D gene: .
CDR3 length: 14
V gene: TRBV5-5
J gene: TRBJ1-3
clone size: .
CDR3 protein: CASSVGLSGNTIYF
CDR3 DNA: TGTGCCAGCAGCGTGGGTCTCTCTGGAAACACCATATATTTT

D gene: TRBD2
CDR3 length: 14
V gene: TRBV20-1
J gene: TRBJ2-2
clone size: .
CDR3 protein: CSAGAGGTTGELFF
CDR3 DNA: TGCAGTGCTGGAGCGGGGGGAACCACCGGGGAGCTGTTTTTT

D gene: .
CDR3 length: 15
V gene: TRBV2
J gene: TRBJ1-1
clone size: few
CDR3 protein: CASSVTAGLGTEAFF
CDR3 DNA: TGTGCCAGCAGTGTTACGGCAGGGCTGGGCACTGAAGCTTTCTTT

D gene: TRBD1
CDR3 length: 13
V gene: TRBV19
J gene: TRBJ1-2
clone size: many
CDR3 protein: CATRDRADYGYTF
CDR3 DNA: TGTGCCACCCGAGACAGGGCGGACTATGGCTACACCTTC

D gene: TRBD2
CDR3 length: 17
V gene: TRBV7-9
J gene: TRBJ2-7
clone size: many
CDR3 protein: CASSLGLAGEPSYEQYF
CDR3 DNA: TGTGCCAGCAGCCTCGGACTAGCGGGGGAACCCTCCTACGAGCAGTACTTC

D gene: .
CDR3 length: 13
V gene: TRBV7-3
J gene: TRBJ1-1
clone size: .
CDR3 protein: CANIVGGLTEAFF
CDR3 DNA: TGTGCCAACATAGTCGGGGGGCTCACTGAAGCTTTCTTT

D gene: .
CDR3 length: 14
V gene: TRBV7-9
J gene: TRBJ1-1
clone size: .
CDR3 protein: CASSRLGDYTEAFF
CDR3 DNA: TGTGCCAGCAGCCGATTGGGGGACTACACTGAAGCTTTCTTT

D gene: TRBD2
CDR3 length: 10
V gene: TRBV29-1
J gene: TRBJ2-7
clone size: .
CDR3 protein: CSVRGDEQYF
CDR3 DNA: TGCAGCGTCCGGGGGGACGAGCAGTACTTC

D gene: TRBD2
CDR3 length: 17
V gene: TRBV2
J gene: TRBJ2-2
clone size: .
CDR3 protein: CASSEERGAANTGELFF
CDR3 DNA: TGTGCCAGCAGTGAGGAGCGGGGGGCCGCGAACACCGGGGAGCTGTTTTTT